This is a list of T cell receptor beta chains from one sample in a study of T cells expressing NK-cell markers. TCRdb re-called the 5' RACE reads; every CDR3 protein appears as one record, without DNA. This repertoire includes 300,000 to 450,000 distinct CDR3 sequences. The sequencing sample was made of blood T cells: a sorted CD56 or NKG2C T cell subset, CD4+ or CD8+ T cells, or bulk PBMC T cells (not recorded which). The origin of the receptors is a man aged 18 to 69 in good health. CDR3s include the opening cysteine and the closing phenylalanine or tryptophan.

j_call | v_call | cdr3_aa
TRBJ2-1 | TRBV3-1 | CASSLPLAGGPLNEQFF
TRBJ2-3 | TRBV5-1 | CASSGTGAEPDTQYF
TRBJ2-2 | TRBV21-1 | CASRDRCRGGNTGELFF
TRBJ2-6 | TRBV24-1 | CATSEQGSGANVLTF
TRBJ2-1 | TRBV10-3 | CAISGGQDNEQFF
TRBJ2-2 | TRBV10-2 | CASISGLALRGTGELFF
TRBJ2-7 | TRBV11-2 | CASSLVTSGSYEQYF
TRBJ2-7 | TRBV14 | CASSRGVSYEQYF
TRBJ1-4 | TRBV6-5 | CASSYSTGGEKLFF
TRBJ2-7 | TRBV9 | CASSGRPGTYEQYF
TRBJ1-1 | TRBV6-1 | CASRLPGAYTEAFF
TRBJ2-3 | TRBV5-1 | CASSEGTYSKDTQYF
TRBJ2-1 | TRBV20-1 | CSAIIRGGRGWNEQFF
TRBJ1-1 | TRBV6-5 | CASSYSRGTGLKAFF
TRBJ2-5 | TRBV7-2 | CASSLGITHSKDQYF
TRBJ2-5 | TRBV12-3/TRBV12-4 | CASSLGGQTPKETQYF
TRBJ2-2 | TRBV7-9 | CASSFNGGPSGELFF
TRBJ1-5 | TRBV15 | CATSRERYSNQPQHF
TRBJ1-1 | TRBV2 | CASSKDSTEAFF
TRBJ1-2 | TRBV29-1 | CSVDPRQGNYGYTF
TRBJ1-6 | TRBV21-1 | CASSKGDRTHGTNNSPLHF
TRBJ2-7 | TRBV5-6 | CASSFWGTYEQYF
TRBJ2-1 | TRBV7-2 | CASTTYGLAGAGEQFF
TRBJ2-1 | TRBV5-1 | CASRDYPRNEQFF